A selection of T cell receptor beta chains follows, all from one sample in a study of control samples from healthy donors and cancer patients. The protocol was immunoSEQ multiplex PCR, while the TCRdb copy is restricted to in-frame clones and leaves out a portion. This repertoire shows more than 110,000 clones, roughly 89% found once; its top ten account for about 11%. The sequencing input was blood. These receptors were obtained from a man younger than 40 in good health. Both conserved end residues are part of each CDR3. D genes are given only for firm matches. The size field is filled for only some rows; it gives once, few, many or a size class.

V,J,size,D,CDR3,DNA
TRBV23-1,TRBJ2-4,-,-,CASSHPRQGASGRLENIQYF,TGCGCCAGCAGTCACCCCAGACAGGGGGCTAGCGGGAGGTTGGAAAACATTCAGTACTTC
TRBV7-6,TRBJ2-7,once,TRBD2,CASSLATGGPSIHEQYF,TGTGCCAGCAGCCTGGCAACGGGAGGGCCTTCAATTCACGAGCAGTACTTC
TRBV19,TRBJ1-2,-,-,CASRARDNYGYTF,TGTGCCAGTAGGGCGAGAGATAACTATGGCTACACCTTC
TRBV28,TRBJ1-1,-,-,CASSIQTTGTEAFF,TGTGCCAGCAGTATACAAACGACAGGCACTGAAGCTTTCTTT
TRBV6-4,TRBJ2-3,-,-,CASSPTWGPADTQYF,TGTGCCAGCAGCCCGACTTGGGGTCCCGCAGATACGCAGTATTTT
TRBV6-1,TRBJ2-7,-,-,CASSEAVGQMSYEQYF,TGTGCCAGCAGTGAAGCAGTAGGACAGATGTCCTACGAGCAGTACTTC
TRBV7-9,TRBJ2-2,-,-,CASSLEVNTGELFF,TGTGCCAGCAGCTTAGAGGTGAACACCGGGGAGCTGTTTTTT
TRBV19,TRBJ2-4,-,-,CASRNILLAKNIQYF,TGTGCCAGTAGGAATATATTACTAGCCAAAAACATTCAGTACTTC
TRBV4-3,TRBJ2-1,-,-,CASSHWRSSYNKQFF,TGCGCCAGCAGCCATTGGCGGAGCTCCTACAATAAGCAGTTCTTC
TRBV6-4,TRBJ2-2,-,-,CASSDGGPTSGELFF,TGTGCCAGCAGTGACGGGGGTCCAACCTCCGGGGAGCTGTTTTTT
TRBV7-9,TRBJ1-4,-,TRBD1,CASTRGDRENEKLFF,TGTGCCAGCACCCGAGGGGACAGAGAGAATGAAAAACTGTTTTTT
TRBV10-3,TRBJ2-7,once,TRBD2,CAISESYHGEEGPSGRYEQYF,TGTGCCATCAGTGAGTCTTATCACGGGGAGGAGGGGCCTAGCGGGCGGTACGAGCAGTACTTC
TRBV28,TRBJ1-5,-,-,CASSLRRGGQPQHF,TGTGCCAGCAGTTTAAGGAGGGGAGGGCAGCCCCAGCATTTT
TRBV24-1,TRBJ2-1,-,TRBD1,CATSDRTGGNEQFF,TGTGCCACCAGTGATCGGACAGGGGGCAATGAGCAGTTCTTC
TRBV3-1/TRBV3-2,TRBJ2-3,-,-,CASRSDTQYF,TGTGCCAGCAGATCAGATACGCAGTATTTT
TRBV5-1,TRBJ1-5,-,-,CASSLGEDPSNQPQHF,TGCGCCAGCAGCTTGGGAGAGGACCCTAGCAATCAGCCCCAGCATTTT
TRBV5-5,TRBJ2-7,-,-,CASSLTGQEQYF,TGTGCCAGCAGCTTGACAGGGCAAGAGCAGTACTTC
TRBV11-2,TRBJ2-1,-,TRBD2,CASSSISGRNEQFF,TGTGCCAGCAGCTCGATTAGCGGGAGGAATGAGCAGTTCTTC
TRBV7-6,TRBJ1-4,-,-,CASSSGTSGVTNEKLFF,TGTGCCAGCAGCTCCGGCACATCCGGGGTAACTAATGAAAAACTGTTTTTT
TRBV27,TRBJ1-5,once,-,CASSFLDHSNQPQHF,TGTGCCAGCAGTTTCCTTGACCATAGCAATCAGCCCCAGCATTTT
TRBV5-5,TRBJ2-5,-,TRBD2,CASSIRTSGNQETQYF,TGTGCCAGCAGCATCCGGACTAGCGGTAACCAAGAGACCCAGTACTTC
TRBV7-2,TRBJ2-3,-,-,CASSNPSGYTQYF,TGTGCCAGCAGCAACCCCAGCGGGTATACGCAGTATTTT
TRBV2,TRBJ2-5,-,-,CASSESTAQETQYF,TGTGCCAGCAGTGAGAGTACAGCGCAAGAGACCCAGTACTTC
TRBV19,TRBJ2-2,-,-,CASIGRYANTGELFF,TGTGCCAGTATAGGACGGTACGCGAACACCGGGGAGCTGTTTTTT
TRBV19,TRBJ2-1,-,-,CASTLGFGSYNEQFF,TGTGCCAGTACCCTTGGATTTGGTTCCTACAATGAGCAGTTCTTC
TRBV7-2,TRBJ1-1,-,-,CASSPYHESEAFF,TGTGCCAGCAGCCCTTATCACGAGAGTGAAGCTTTCTTT
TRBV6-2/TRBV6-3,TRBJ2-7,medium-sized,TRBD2,CASSGRTSGTYEQYF,TGTGCCAGCAGTGGCCGGACTAGCGGTACCTACGAGCAGTACTTC
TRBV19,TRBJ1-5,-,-,CASSSPIVQPQHF,TGTGCCAGTAGTAGCCCGATAGTTCAGCCCCAGCATTTT
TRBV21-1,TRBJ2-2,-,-,CASSKDRFPLTGELFF,TGTGCCAGCAGCAAAGACCGTTTCCCTCTTACCGGGGAGCTGTTTTTT
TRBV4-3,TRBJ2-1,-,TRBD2,CASSQAPSGTYNEQFF,TGCGCCAGCAGCCAGGCCCCTAGCGGGACCTACAATGAGCAGTTCTTC
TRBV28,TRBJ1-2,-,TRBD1,CASRGGQVSFYGYTF,TGTGCCAGCAGGGGGGGACAGGTCTCTTTCTATGGCTACACCTTC